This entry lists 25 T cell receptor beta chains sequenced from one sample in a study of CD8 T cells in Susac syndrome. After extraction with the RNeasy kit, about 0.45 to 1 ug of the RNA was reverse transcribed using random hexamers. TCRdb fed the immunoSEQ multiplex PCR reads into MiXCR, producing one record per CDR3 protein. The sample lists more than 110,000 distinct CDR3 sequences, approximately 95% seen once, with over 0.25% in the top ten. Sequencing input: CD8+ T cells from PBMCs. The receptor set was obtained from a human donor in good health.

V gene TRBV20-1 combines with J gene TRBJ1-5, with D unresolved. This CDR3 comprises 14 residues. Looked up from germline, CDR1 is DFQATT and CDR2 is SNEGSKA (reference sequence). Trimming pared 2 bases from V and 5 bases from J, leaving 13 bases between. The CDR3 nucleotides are TGCAGTGCTAGACGAGTCTACCGCGATCAGCCCCAGCATTTT. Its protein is CSARRVYRDQPQHF.

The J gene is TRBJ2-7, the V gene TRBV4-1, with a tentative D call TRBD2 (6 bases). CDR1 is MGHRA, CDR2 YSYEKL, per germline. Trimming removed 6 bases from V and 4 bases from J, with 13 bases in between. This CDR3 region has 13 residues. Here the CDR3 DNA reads TGCGCCAGCAGGATGGAGGGGAAATACGAGCAGTACTTC. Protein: CASRMEGKYEQYF.

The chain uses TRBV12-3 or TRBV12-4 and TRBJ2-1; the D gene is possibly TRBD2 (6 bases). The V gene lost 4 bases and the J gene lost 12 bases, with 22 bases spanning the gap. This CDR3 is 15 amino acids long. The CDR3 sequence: CASSSQIATSGGQFF. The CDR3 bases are TGTGCCAGCAGTTCGCAGATTGCGACCTCCGGGGGGCAGTTCTTC.

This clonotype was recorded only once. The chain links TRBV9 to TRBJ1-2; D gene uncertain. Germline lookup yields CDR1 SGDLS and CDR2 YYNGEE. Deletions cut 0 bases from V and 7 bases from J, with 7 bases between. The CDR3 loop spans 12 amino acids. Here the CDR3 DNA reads TGTGCCAGCAGCGTAGGAAGTTCTGGCTACACCTTC. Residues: CASSVGSSGYTF. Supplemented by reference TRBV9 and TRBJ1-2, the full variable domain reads DSGVTQTPKHLITATGQRVTLRCSPRSGDLSVYWYQQSLDQGLQFLIQYYNGEERAKGNILERFSAQQFPDLHSELNLSSLELGDSALYFCASSVGSSGYTFGSGTRLTVV.

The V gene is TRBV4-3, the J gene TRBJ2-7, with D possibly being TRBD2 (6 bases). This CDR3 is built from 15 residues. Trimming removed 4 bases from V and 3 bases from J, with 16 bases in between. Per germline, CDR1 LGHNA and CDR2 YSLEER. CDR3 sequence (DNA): TGCGCCAGCAGCCCTGAGGCGGAGGGAGGCTACGAGCAGTACTTC. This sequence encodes CASSPEAEGGYEQYF.

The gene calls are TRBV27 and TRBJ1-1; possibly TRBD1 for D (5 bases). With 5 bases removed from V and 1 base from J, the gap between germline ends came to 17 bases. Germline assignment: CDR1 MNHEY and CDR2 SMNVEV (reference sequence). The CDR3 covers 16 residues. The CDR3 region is CASSRPSDRPNTEAFF. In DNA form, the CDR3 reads TGTGCCAGCAGTCGCCCATCCGACAGACCGAACACTGAAGCTTTCTTT.

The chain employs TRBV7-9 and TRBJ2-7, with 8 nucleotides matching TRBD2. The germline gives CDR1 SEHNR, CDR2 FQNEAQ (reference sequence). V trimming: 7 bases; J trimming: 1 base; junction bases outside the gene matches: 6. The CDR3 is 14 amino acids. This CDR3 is CASTQRERSYEQYF. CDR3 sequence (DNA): TGTGCCAGCACCCAGCGGGAGAGATCCTACGAGCAGTACTTC. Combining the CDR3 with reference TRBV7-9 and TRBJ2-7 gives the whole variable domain DTGVSQNPRHKITKRGQNVTFRCDPISEHNRLYWYRQTLGQGPEFLTYFQNEAQLEKSRLLSDRFSAERPKGSFSTLEIQRTEQGDSAMYLCASTQRERSYEQYFGPGTRLTVT.

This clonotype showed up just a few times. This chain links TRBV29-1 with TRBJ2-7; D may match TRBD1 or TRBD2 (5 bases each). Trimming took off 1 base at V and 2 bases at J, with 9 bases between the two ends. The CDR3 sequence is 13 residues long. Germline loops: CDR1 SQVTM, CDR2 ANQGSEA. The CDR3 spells CSVEGGGAYEQYF. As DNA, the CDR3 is TGCAGCGTTGAAGGTGGGGGAGCCTACGAGCAGTACTTC.

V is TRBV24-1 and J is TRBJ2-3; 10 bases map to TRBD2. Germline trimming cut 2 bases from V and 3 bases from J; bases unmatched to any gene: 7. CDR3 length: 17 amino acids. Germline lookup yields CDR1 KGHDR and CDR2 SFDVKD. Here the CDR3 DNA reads TGTGCCACCAGTGATTATTGGACTAGCGGCACAACAGATACGCAGTATTTT. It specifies CATSDYWTSGTTDTQYF.

The CDR3 sequence: CASSLWESGSSYEQYF. DNA of the CDR3: TGTGCCAGCAGTTTATGGGAGAGCGGGAGCTCCTACGAGCAGTACTTC. The gene calls are TRBV28 and TRBJ2-7; 8 bases line up with TRBD2. The V segment lost 0 bases and the J segment 0 bases; nucleotides outside the gene matches: 4. Germline CDR1 MDHEN, CDR2 SYDVKM. This CDR3 is built from 16 residues.

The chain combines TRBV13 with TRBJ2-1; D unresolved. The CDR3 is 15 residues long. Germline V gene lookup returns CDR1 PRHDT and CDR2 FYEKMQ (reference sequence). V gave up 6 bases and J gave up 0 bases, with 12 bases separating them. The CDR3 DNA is TGTGCCAGCAGGCCTGACCCGAGCTCCTACAATGAGCAGTTCTTC. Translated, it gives CASRPDPSSYNEQFF.

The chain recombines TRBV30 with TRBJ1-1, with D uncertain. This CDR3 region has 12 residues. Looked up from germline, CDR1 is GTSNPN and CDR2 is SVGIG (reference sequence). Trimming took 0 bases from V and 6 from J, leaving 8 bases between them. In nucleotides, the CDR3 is TGTGCCTGGAGTGTACGGGGATCTGAAGCTTTCTTT. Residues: CAWSVRGSEAFF.

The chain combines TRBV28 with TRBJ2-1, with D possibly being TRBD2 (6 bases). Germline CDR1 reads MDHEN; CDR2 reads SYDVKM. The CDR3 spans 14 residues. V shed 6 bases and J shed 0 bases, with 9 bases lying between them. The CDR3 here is CASSIAVSYNEQFF. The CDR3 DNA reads TGTGCCAGCAGCATAGCGGTCTCCTACAATGAGCAGTTCTTC.

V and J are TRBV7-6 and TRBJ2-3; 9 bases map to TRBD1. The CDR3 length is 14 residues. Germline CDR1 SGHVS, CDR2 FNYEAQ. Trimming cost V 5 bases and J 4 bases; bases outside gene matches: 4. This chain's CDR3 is CASSNRQGADTQYF. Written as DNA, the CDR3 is TGTGCCAGCAGCAACCGACAGGGGGCAGATACGCAGTATTTT. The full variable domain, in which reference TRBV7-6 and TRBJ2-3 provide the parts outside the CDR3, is GAGVSQSPRYKVTKRGQDVALRCDPISGHVSLYWYRQALGQGPEFLTYFNYEAQQDKSGLPNDRFSAERPEGSISTLTIQRTEQRDSAMYRCASSNRQGADTQYFGPGTRLTVL.

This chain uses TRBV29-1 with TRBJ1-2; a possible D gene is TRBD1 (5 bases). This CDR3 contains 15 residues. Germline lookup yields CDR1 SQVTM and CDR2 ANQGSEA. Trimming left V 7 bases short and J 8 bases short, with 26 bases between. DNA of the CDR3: TGCAGCGCCGACACAACGGGACCCCGGCAAGGCGGCTACACCTTC. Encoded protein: CSADTTGPRQGGYTF.

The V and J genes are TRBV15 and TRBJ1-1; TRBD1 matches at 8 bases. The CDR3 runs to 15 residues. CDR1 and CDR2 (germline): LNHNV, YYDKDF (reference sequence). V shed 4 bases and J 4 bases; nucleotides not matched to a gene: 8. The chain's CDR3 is CATSTRTGLGTEAFF. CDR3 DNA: TGTGCCACCAGCACCCGGACAGGGCTCGGCACTGAAGCTTTCTTT.

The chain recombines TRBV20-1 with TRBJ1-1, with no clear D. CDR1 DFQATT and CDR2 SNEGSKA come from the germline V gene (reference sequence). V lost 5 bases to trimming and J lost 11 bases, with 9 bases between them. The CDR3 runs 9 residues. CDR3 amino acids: CSALGSAFF. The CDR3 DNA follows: TGCAGTGCTCTTGGTTCGGCTTTCTTT.

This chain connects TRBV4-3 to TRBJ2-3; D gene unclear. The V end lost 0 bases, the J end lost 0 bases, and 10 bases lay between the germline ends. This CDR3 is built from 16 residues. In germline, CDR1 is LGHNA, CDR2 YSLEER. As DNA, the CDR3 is TGCGCCAGCAGCCAAGAAACGAGCTCTAGCACAGATACGCAGTATTTT. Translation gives CASSQETSSSTDTQYF.

This chain's CDR3 is CASSLNHEQFF. Written as DNA, the CDR3 is TGTGCCAGCAGCTTGAACCATGAGCAGTTCTTC. This rearrangement joins TRBV7-9 to TRBJ2-1; D remains ambiguous. The germline V gene has CDR1 SEHNR and CDR2 FQNEAQ (reference sequence). Deletions cut 3 bases from V and 8 bases from J, with 5 bases between. The CDR3 length is 11 residues.

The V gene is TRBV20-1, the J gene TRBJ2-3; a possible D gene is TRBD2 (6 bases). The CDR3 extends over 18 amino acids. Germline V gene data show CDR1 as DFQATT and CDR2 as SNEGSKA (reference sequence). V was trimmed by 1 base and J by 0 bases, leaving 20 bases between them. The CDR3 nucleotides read TGCAGTGCTAGAGGAGGGGCGGGAACTTTTGCTAGCACAGATACGCAGTATTTT. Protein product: CSARGGAGTFASTDTQYF.

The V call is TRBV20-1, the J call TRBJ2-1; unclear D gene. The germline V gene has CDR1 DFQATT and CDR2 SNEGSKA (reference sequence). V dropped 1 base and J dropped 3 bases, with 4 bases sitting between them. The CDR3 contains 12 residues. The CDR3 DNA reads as TGCAGTGCTAGAGCGATCTACAATGAGCAGTTCTTC. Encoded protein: CSARAIYNEQFF.

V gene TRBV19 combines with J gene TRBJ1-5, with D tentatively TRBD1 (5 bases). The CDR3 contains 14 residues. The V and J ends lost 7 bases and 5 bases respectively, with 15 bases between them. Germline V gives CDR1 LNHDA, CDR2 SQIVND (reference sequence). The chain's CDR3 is CASTTGAGDQPQHF. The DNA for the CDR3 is TGTGCCAGTACCACGGGAGCGGGGGATCAGCCCCAGCATTTT.

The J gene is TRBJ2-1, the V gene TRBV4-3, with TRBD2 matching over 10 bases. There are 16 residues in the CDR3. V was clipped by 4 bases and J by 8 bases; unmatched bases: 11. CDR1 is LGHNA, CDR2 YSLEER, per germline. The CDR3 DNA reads TGCGCCAGCAGCCTATTCGATAGCGGGAGGTTCGATGAGCAGTTCTTC. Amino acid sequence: CASSLFDSGRFDEQFF.

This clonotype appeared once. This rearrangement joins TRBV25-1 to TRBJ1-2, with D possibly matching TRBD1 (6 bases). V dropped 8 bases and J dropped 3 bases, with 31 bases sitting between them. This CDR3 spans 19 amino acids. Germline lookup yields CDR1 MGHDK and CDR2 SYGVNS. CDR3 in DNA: TGTGCCAGCCATGAAGGAGGAGGGACAAGCCAAGTAGAGGACTATGGCTACACCTTC. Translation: CASHEGGGTSQVEDYGYTF.

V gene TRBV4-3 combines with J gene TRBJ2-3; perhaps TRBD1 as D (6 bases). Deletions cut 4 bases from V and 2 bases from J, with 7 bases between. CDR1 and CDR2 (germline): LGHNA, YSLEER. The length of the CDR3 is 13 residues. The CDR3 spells CASSRDTTDTQYF. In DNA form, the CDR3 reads TGCGCCAGCAGCCGGGACACCACAGATACGCAGTATTTT.